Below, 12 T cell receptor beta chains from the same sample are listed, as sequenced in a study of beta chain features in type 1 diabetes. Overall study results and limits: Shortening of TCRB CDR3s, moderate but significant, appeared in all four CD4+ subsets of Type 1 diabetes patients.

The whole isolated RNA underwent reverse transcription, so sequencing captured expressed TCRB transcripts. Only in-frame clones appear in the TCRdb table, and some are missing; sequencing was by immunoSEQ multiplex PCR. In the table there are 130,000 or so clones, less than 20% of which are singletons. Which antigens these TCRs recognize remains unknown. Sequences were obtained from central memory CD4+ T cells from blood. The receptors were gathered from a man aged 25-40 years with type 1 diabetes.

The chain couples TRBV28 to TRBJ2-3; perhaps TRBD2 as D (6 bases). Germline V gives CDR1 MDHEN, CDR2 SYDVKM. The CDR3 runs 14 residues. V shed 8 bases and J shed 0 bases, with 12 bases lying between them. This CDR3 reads CASRPGTSTDTQYF. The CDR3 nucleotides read TGTGCCAGCCGTCCCGGGACTAGCACAGATACGCAGTATTTT.

DNA of the CDR3: TGTGCCTGGACCCATGGGGGGAATCAGCCCCAGCATTTT. Its translation: CAWTHGGNQPQHF. The chain uses TRBV30 and TRBJ1-5; D might be TRBD1 (5 bases). Germline-derived CDR1 and CDR2 are GTSNPN and SVGIG (reference sequence). The V end lost 4 bases, the J end lost 4 bases, and 11 bases lay between the germline ends. The CDR3 has 13 amino acids.

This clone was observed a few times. This chain's CDR3 is CASMDRVRETQYF. Here the CDR3 DNA reads TGTGCCAGCATGGACAGGGTACGAGAGACCCAGTACTTC. The chain recombines TRBV6-5 with TRBJ2-5, with 8 bases that match TRBD1. CDR3 length: 13 residues. Germline V gene sequence: CDR1 MNHEY, CDR2 SVGAGI. V lost 7 bases and J lost 4; bases outside the gene matches: 5.

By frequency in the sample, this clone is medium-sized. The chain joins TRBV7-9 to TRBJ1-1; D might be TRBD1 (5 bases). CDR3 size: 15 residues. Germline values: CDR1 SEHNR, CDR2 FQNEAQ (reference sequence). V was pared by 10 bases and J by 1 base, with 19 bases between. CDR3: CAIAGYKTANTEAFF. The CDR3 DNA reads TGTGCCATCGCCGGTTATAAGACAGCGAACACTGAAGCTTTCTTT.

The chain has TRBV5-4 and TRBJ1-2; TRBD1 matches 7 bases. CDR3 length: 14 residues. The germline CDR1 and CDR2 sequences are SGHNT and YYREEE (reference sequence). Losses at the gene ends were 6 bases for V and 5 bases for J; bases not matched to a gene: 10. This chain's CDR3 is CASNEMTGRYGYTF. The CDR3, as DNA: TGTGCCAGCAACGAGATGACAGGGAGATATGGCTACACCTTC. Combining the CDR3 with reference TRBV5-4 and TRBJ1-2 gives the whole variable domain ETGVTQSPTHLIKTRGQQVTLRCSSQSGHNTVSWYQQALGQGPQFIFQYYREEENGRGNFPPRFSGLQFPNYSSELNVNALELDDSALYLCASNEMTGRYGYTFGSGTRLTVV.

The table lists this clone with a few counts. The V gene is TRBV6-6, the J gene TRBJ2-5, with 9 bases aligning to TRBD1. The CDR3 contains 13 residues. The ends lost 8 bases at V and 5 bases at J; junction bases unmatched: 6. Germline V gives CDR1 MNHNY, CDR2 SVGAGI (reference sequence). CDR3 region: CASRNRGLETQYF. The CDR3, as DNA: TGTGCCAGCCGAAACAGGGGGCTTGAGACCCAGTACTTC.

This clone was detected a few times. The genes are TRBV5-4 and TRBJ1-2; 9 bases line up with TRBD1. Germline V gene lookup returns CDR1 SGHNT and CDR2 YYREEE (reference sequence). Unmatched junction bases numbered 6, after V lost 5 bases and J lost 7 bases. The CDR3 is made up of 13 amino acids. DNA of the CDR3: TGTGCCAGCAGGCCACAGGGGGCGGGTGGCTACACCTTC. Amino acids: CASRPQGAGGYTF.

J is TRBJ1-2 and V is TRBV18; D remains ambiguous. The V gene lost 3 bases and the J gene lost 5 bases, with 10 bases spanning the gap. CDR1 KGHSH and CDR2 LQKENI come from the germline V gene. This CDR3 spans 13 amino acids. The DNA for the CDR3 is TGTGCCAGCTCACCCGAGGGCGCTTATGGCTACACCTTC. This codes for CASSPEGAYGYTF. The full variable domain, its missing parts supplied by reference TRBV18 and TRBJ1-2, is NAGVMQNPRHLVRRRGQEARLRCSPMKGHSHVYWYRQLPEEGLKFMVYLQKENIIDESGMPKERFSAEFPKEGPSILRIQQVVRGDSAAYFCASSPEGAYGYTFGSGTRLTVV.

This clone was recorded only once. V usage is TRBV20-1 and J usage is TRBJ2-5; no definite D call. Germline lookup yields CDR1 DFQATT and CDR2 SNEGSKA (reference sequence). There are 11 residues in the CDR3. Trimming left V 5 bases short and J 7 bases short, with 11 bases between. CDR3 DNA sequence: TGCAGTGCTGATTGGCTAGGGACCCAGTACTTC. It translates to CSADWLGTQYF.

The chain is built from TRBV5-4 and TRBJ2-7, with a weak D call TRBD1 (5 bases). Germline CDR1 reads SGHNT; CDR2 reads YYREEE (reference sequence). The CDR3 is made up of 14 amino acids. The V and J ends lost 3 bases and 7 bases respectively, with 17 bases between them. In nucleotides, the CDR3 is TGTGCCAGCAGCTCGGACCAGGGAAGGCGGGAGCAGTACTTC. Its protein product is CASSSDQGRREQYF.

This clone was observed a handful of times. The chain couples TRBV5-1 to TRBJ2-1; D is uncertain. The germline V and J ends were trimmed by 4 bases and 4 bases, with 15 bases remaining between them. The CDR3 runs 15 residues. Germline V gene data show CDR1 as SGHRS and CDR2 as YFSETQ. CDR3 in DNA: TGCGCCAGCAGCCCCACCCGCCAGACTTACAATGAGCAGTTCTTC. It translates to CASSPTRQTYNEQFF.

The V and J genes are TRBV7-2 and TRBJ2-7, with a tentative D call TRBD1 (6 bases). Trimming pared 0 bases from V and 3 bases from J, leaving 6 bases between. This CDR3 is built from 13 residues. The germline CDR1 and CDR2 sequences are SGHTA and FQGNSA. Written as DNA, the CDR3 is TGTGCCAGCAGCTTAGCAGGGGGCTACGAGCAGTACTTC. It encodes CASSLAGGYEQYF.